These T cell receptor beta chains were read from a single sample in a study of vaccination and CD4 T cells after COVID-19. No cognate antigen is known for these TCRs. Via MiXCR, TCRdb re-called the PCR reads, giving one row per CDR3 protein. Of around 10,000 distinct CDR3 sequences detected, roughly 67% appear once; the ten largest clones hold roughly 33%. Sequenced: CD4+ T cells from blood, cultured in vitro. These receptors originate from a human donor who had recovered from COVID-19. Each CDR3 is given with its conserved first and last residue. Fields, in order: J gene, clone size, D gene, V gene, CDR3 protein, CDR3 DNA. The D gene is left open where the match is weak. Part of the rows lack a size; the others show once, few, many or a class for expanded clones.

J: TRBJ1-1
size: NA
D: NA
V: TRBV19
CDR3: CASSIVGTPLMNTEAFF
DNA: TGTGCCAGTAGTATAGTCGGGACACCATTAATGAACACTGAAGCTTTCTTT

J: TRBJ2-4
size: few
D: NA
V: TRBV11-2
CDR3: CASSLAGPSNIQYF
DNA: TGTGCCAGCAGCTTAGCAGGCCCATCGAACATTCAGTACTTC

J: TRBJ1-2
size: once
D: NA
V: TRBV6-1
CDR3: CASSHGLNYGYTF
DNA: TGTGCCAGCAGCCACGGACTGAACTATGGCTACACCTTC

J: TRBJ1-5
size: once
D: NA
V: TRBV6-2/TRBV6-3
CDR3: CASSYREDQPQHF
DNA: TGTGCCAGCAGTTACCGGGAGGATCAGCCCCAGCATTTT

J: TRBJ1-5
size: few
D: TRBD1
V: TRBV7-8
CDR3: CASSFQGGREPQHF
DNA: TGTGCCAGCAGCTTTCAGGGGGGCCGGGAACCCCAGCATTTT

J: TRBJ2-3
size: NA
D: TRBD2
V: TRBV19
CDR3: CASSKLLAGGTDTQYF
DNA: TGTGCCAGTAGCAAACTCCTGGCGGGAGGCACAGATACGCAGTATTTT

J: TRBJ2-1
size: NA
D: NA
V: TRBV6-2/TRBV6-3
CDR3: CASSWTGYNEQFF
DNA: TGTGCCAGCAGTTGGACGGGGTACAATGAGCAGTTCTTC

J: TRBJ1-1
size: few
D: NA
V: TRBV7-3
CDR3: CASSPGADTEAFF
DNA: TGTGCCAGCAGCCCAGGGGCGGACACTGAAGCTTTCTTT

J: TRBJ2-5
size: NA
D: NA
V: TRBV20-1
CDR3: CSAMGHPVQETQYF
DNA: TGCAGTGCAATGGGACACCCAGTACAAGAGACCCAGTACTTC

J: TRBJ1-3
size: NA
D: NA
V: TRBV20-1
CDR3: CSASLSLVSGNTIYF
DNA: TGCAGTGCGTCCCTTAGCTTGGTTTCGGGAAACACCATATATTTT